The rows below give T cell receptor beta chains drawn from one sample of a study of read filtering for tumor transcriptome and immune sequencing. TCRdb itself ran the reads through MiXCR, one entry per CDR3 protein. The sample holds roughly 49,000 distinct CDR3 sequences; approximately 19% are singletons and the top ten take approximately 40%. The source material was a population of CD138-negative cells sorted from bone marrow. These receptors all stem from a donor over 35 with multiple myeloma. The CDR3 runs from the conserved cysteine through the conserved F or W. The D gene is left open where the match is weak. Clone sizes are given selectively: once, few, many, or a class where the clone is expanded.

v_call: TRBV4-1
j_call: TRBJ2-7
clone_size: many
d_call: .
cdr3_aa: CASSQVVRSSYEQYF
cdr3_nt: TGCGCCAGCAGCCAAGTAGTGAGAAGCTCCTACGAGCAGTACTTC

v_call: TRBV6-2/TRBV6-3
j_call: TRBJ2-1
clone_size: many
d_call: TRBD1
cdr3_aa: CASTEPGQGGYEQFF
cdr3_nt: TGTGCCAGCACTGAACCGGGACAGGGGGGCTATGAGCAGTTCTTC

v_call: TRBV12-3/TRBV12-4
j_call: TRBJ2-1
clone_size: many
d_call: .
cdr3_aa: CASSLWGDGEQFF
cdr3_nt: TGTGCCAGCAGTTTATGGGGGGACGGTGAGCAGTTCTTC

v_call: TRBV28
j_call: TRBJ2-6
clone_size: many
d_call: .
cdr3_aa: CASSLPKIPGANVLTF
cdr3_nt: TGTGCCAGCAGTCTACCTAAGATCCCCGGGGCCAACGTCCTGACTTTC

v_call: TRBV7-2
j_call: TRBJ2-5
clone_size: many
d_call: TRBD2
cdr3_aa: CASSLIGLEGTQYF
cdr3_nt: TGTGCCAGCAGCTTAATTGGACTAGAGGGGACCCAGTACTTC

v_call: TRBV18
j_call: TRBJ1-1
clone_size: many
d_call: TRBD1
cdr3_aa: CASSQGGDTEAFF
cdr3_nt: TGTGCCAGCTCCCAGGGGGGGGACACTGAAGCTTTCTTT

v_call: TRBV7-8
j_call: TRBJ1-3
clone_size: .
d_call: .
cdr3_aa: CASSFDLNSGNTVYF
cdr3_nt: TGTGCCAGCAGCTTCGACCTTAACTCTGGAAACACCGTATATTTT

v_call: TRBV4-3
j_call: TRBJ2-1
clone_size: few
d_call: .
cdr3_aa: CASSQSEGSYNEQFF
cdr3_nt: TGCGCCAGCAGCCAATCGGAGGGGTCCTACAATGAGCAGTTCTTT

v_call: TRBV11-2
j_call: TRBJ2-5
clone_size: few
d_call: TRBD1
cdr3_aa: CASRRQGAQETQYF
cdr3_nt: TGTGCCAGCAGACGTCAGGGGGCCCAAGAGACCCAGTACTTC

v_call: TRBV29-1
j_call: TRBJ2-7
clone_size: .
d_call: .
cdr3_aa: CSVEELQPYEQYF
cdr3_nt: TGCAGCGTTGAAGAATTACAGCCCTACGAGCAGTACTTC

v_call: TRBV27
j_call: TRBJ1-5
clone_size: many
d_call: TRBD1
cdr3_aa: CASSTTGRDQPQHF
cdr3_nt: TGTGCCAGCAGCACGACAGGGCGTGATCAGCCCCAGCATTTT

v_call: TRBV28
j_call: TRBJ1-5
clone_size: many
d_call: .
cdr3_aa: CASSLYNTWNQPQHF
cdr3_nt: TGTGCCAGCAGTTTATACAACACCTGGAATCAGCCCCAGCATTTT

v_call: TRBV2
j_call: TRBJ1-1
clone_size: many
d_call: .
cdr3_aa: CASSVRERLGSAEAFF
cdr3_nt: TGTGCCAGCAGTGTTCGGGAACGGTTGGGTTCGGCTGAAGCTTTCTTT

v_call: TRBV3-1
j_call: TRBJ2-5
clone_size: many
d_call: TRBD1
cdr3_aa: CASSQESTGGEETQYF
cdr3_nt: TGTGCCAGCAGCCAAGAGTCGACAGGGGGCGAAGAGACCCAGTACTTC

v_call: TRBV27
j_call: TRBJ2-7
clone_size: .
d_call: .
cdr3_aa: CASSSEGLGYEQYF
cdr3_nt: TGTGCCAGCAGTTCCGAGGGACTGGGATACGAGCAGTACTTC

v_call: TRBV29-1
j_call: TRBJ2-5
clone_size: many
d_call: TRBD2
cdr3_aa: CSVALLAGDGKTQYF
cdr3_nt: TGCAGCGTTGCCCTACTAGCGGGAGATGGAAAGACCCAGTACTTC

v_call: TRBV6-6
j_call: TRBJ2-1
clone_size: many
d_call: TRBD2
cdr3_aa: CASCRGTSEYNEQFF
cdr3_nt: TGTGCCAGCTGCAGGGGGACTAGCGAATACAATGAGCAGTTCTTC

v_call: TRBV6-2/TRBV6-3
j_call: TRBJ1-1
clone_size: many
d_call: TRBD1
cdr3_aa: CASSFAGGPRTEAFF
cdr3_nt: TGTGCCAGCAGTTTCGCAGGGGGTCCCCGAACTGAAGCTTTCTTT

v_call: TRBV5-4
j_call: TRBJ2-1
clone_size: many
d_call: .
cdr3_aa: CASSSDRNDQQFF
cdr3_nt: TGTGCCAGCAGCTCCGACAGAAATGATCAGCAGTTCTTC

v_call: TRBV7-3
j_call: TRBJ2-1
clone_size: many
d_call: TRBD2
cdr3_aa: CASSLRGGPSGVEQFF
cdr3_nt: TGTGCCAGCAGCTTAAGAGGGGGTCCTAGCGGGGTCGAGCAGTTCTTC

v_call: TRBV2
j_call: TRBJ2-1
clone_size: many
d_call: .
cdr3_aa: CASGGSGNEQFF
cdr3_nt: TGTGCCAGCGGGGGTTCAGGCAATGAGCAGTTCTTC

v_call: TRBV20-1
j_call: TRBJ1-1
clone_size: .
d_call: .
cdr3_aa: CSARDRGAAIMNTEAFF
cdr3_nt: TGCAGTGCTAGAGATCGCGGGGCAGCTATAATGAACACTGAAGCTTTCTTT

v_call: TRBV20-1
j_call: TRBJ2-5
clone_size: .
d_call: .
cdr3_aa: CSARDGDTEIETQYF
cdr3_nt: TGCAGTGCTAGAGATGGTGACACTGAAATAGAGACCCAGTACTTC

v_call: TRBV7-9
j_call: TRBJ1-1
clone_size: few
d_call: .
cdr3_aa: CASRRAGEDTEAFF
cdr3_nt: TGTGCCAGTAGAAGAGCAGGGGAGGACACTGAAGCTTTCTTT

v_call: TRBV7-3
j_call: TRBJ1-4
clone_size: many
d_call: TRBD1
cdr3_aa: CASSLRRGQQNEKLFF
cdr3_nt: TGTGCCAGCAGCTTAAGGCGGGGACAGCAGAATGAAAAACTGTTTTTT

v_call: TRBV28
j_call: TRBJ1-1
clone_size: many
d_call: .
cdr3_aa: CATRDPNTEAFF
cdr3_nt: TGTGCCACCCGGGACCCGAACACTGAAGCTTTCTTT

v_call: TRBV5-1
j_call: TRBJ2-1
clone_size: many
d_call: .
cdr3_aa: CASSPDYNEQFF
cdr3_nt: TGCGCCAGCAGTCCGGACTACAATGAGCAGTTCTTC

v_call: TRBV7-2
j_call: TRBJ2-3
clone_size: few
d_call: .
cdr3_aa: CASSEPDTQYF
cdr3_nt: TGTGCCAGCAGCGAGCCAGATACGCAGTATTTT

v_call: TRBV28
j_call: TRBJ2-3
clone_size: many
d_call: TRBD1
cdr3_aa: CASSLGGQEADTQYF
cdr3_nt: TGTGCCAGCAGTTTAGGGGGACAGGAGGCAGATACGCAGTATTTT

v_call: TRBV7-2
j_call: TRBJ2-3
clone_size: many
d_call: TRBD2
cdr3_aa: CASSLEGTSGPVSTDTQYF
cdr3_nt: TGTGCCAGCAGCTTAGAAGGGACTAGCGGGCCGGTTAGCACAGATACGCAGTATTTT

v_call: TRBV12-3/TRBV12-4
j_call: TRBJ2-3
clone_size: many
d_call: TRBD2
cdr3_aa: CASSLLARTDTQYF
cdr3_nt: TGTGCCAGCAGCCTACTAGCGAGGACGGATACGCAGTATTTT

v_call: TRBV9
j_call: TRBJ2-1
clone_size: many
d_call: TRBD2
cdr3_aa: CASSVDSGSYNEQFF
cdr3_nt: TGTGCCAGCAGCGTAGACAGCGGGAGCTACAATGAGCAGTTCTTC

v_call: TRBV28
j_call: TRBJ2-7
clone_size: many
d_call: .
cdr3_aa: CASSPDGNLLTEQYF
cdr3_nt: TGTGCCAGCAGCCCTGACGGGAACTTACTGACGGAGCAGTACTTC

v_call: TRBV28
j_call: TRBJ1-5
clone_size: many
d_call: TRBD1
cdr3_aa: CASSPADGTGYSNQPQHF
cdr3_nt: TGTGCCAGCAGTCCCGCAGACGGGACAGGTTATAGCAATCAGCCCCAGCATTTT

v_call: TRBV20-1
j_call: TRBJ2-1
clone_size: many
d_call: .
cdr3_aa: CSARDRGAPSSYNEQFF
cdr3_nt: TGCAGTGCTAGAGATCGGGGCGCTCCTAGCTCCTACAATGAGCAGTTCTTC

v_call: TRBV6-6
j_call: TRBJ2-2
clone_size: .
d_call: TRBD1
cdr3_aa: CASSYSRQGTGELFF
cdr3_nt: TGTGCCAGCAGTTACTCCCGACAGGGTACGGGGGAGCTGTTTTTT

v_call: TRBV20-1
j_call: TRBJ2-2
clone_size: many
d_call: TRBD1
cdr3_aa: CSARGLGDRGFTGELFF
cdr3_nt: TGCAGTGCTAGAGGTTTAGGGGACAGGGGATTCACCGGGGAGCTGTTTTTT

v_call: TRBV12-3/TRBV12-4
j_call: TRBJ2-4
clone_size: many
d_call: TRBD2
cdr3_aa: CASSLTREKNIQYF
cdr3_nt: TGTGCCAGCAGTTTGACGCGGGAGAAAAACATTCAGTACTTC

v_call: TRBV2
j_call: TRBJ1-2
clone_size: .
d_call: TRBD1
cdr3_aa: CATELQGGGYTF
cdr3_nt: TGTGCCACCGAACTTCAGGGGGGCGGCTACACCTTC

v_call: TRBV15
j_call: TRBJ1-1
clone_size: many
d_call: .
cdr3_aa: CATSNGWGTEAFF
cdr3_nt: TGTGCCACCAGCAACGGGTGGGGCACTGAAGCTTTCTTT

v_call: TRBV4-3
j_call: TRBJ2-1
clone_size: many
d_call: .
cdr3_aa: CASSPFDVTGYNEQFF
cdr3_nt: TGCGCCAGCAGCCCCTTCGACGTGACCGGTTACAATGAGCAGTTCTTC

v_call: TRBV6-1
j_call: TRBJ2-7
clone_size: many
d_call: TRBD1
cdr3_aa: CATSGTGLHEQYF
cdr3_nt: TGTGCCACATCCGGGACAGGGCTCCACGAGCAGTACTTC

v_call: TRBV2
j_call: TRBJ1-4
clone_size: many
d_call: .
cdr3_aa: CASSQIFNEKLFF
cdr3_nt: TGTGCCAGCAGTCAGATTTTTAATGAAAAACTGTTTTTT

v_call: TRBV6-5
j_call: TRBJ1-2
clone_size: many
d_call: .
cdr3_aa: CASSYTGEVTRGYTF
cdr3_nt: TGTGCCAGCAGTTACACCGGGGAAGTTACACGTGGCTACACCTTC

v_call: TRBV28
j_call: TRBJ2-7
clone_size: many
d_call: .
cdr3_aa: CASSLRDNPYEQYF
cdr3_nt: TGTGCCAGCAGTTTAAGGGACAACCCCTACGAGCAGTACTTC

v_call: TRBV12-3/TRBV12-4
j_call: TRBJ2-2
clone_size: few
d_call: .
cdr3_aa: CASMDSTNTGELFF
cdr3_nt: TGTGCCAGCATGGACAGCACGAACACCGGGGAGCTGTTTTTT

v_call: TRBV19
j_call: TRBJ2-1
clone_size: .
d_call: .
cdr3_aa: CASSRGPTNEQFF
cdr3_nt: TGTGCCAGTAGTAGAGGGCCGACCAATGAGCAGTTCTTC

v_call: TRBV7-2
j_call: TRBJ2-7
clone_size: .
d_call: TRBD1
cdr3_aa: CASSPDRDSYEQYF
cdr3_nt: TGTGCCAGCAGCCCGGACAGGGACTCCTACGAGCAGTACTTC

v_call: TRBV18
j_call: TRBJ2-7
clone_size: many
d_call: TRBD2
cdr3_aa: CASSPPSVQRGYEQYF
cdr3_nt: TGTGCCAGCTCACCACCGAGTGTCCAGCGGGGCTACGAGCAGTACTTC

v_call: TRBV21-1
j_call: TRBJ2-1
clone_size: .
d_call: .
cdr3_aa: CASGRGSGRNEQFF
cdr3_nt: TGTGCCAGCGGCCGGGGTAGCGGGAGGAATGAGCAGTTCTTC

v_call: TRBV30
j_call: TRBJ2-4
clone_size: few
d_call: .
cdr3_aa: CAWTPSGRGLLAKNIQYF
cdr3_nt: TGTGCCTGGACCCCCTCAGGGCGAGGTTTACTAGCCAAAAACATTCAGTACTTC

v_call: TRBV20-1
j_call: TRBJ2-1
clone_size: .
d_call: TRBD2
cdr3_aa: CSALQTSGRSWEQFF
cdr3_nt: TGCAGTGCCCTACAGACTAGCGGGAGATCTTGGGAGCAGTTCTTC

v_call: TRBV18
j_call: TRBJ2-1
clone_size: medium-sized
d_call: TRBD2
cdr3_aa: CASSPPGLAGSAHEQFF
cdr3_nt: TGTGCCAGCTCACCACCGGGACTAGCGGGATCGGCCCATGAGCAGTTCTTC

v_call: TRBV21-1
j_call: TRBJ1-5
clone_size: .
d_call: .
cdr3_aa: CASSKAGGDSNQPQHF
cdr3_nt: TGTGCCAGCAGCAAAGCGGGGGGGGATAGCAATCAGCCCCAGCATTTT

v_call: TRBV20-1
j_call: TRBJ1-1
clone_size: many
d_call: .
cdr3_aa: CSARVLGMGTEAFF
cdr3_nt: TGCAGTGCTAGAGTTCTTGGTATGGGGACTGAAGCTTTCTTT

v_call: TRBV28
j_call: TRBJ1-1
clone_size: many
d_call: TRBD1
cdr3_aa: CASSAGQGNTEAFF
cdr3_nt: TGTGCCAGCAGTGCGGGACAGGGGAACACTGAAGCTTTCTTT

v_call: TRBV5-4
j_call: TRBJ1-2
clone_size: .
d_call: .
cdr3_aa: CASSTGTGLYGYTF
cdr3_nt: TGTGCCAGCAGCACCGGGACCGGCCTCTATGGCTACACCTTC

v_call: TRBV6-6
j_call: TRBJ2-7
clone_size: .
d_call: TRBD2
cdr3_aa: CAGQLTSGDYEQYF
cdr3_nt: TGTGCCGGCCAACTTACTAGCGGGGACTACGAGCAGTACTTC

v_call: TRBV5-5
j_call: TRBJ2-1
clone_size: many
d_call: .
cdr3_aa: CASSLVPSTNEQFF
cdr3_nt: TGTGCCAGCAGCTTGGTCCCCTCCACTAATGAGCAGTTCTTC